Listed here are 14 T cell receptor beta chains from one sample, sequenced in a study of a mutant IDH1 vaccine in newly diagnosed glioma. Regarding time point: week 11, during vaccination. Every single dose of the vaccine, 300 ug of mutant IDH1 20-mer peptide, came with topical imiquimod. Method: immunoSEQ multiplex PCR; TCRdb's copy keeps in-frame clones and lacks some. The sample includes 40,000 to 55,000 clones, more than 85% of them seen just once. No cognate antigen is known for these TCRs. The material sequenced was PBMCs, taken from a glioma patient whose treatment included an IDH1 peptide vaccine. The receptors derive from a man aged 50 or older with glioma.

The chain uses TRBV4-1 and TRBJ2-7, with TRBD2 matching 12 bases. Looked up from germline, CDR1 is MGHRA and CDR2 is YSYEKL. The junction had 5 bases not matched to a gene; V was cut back by 3 bases and J by 5 bases. There are 15 residues in the CDR3. DNA of the CDR3: TGCGCCAGCAGCCACCGACTAGCGGGAGTCGACGAGCAGTACTTC. Amino acids: CASSHRLAGVDEQYF.

The chain is built from TRBV6-5 and TRBJ2-5; 9 bases agree with TRBD2. Trimming cost V 0 bases and J 5 bases; bases outside gene matches: 4. CDR1 MNHEY and CDR2 SVGAGI come from the germline V gene. CDR3 length equals 15 residues. CDR3 sequence (DNA): TGTGCCAGCAGTTACTCCTTTGCGGGAGGGGAGACCCAGTACTTC. It translates to CASSYSFAGGETQYF.

The V call is TRBV2, the J call TRBJ1-3; D gene uncertain. The CDR3 is made up of 14 amino acids. The V gene lost 2 bases and the J gene lost 1 base, with 6 bases spanning the gap. CDR1 and CDR2 (germline): SNHLY, FYNNEI. The CDR3 DNA follows: TGTGCCAGCAGTGAATCTGGATCTGGAAACACCATATATTTT. It encodes CASSESGSGNTIYF.

The chain couples TRBV29-1 to TRBJ1-2; D remains unclear. From germline, CDR1 is SQVTM and CDR2 ANQGSEA. V shed 1 base and J shed 5 bases, with 8 bases lying between them. The CDR3 is made up of 12 amino acids. CDR3 sequence reads: CSVEVRRYGYTF. For the CDR3, the DNA is TGCAGCGTTGAAGTTAGGCGATATGGCTACACCTTC.

The CDR3 nucleotides are TGTGCCAGCAGCTTGGGGGACAGGGGATTCAATCAGCCCCAGCATTTT. Its protein product is CASSLGDRGFNQPQHF. J is TRBJ1-5 and V is TRBV5-6; 10 bases match TRBD1. V lost 0 bases to trimming and J lost 3 bases; unmatched junction nucleotides: 3. The CDR3 runs to 16 residues. Germline values: CDR1 SGHDT, CDR2 YYEEEE.

This sequence joins TRBV19 and TRBJ1-5, with D perhaps matching TRBD1 (5 bases). Trimming left V 3 bases short and J 4 bases short, with 10 bases between. CDR3 length: 14 amino acids. Germline V gene data show CDR1 as LNHDA and CDR2 as SQIVND (reference sequence). For the CDR3, the DNA is TGTGCCAGTAGTATGAGGACAATAAATCAGCCCCAGCATTTT. Its translation is CASSMRTINQPQHF.

The chain carries TRBV25-1 and TRBJ2-5; D is unresolved. This CDR3 contains 13 residues. V gave up 2 bases and J gave up 1 base, with 5 bases separating them. Germline V CDR1 and CDR2: MGHDK, SYGVNS. The CDR3 sequence is CASSELIQETQYF. The CDR3 region has the DNA TGTGCCAGCAGTGAACTAATCCAAGAGACCCAGTACTTC.

This chain uses TRBV15 with TRBJ1-4; weak D call: TRBD1 (6 bases). Germline CDR1 reads LNHNV; CDR2 reads YYDKDF (reference sequence). Trimming stripped 6 bases from V and 0 bases from J, with 17 bases between. This CDR3 region has 17 residues. The CDR3 DNA reads as TGTGCCACCAGGGGGGAGGGGGGCCTCACAACTAATGAAAAACTGTTTTTT. It codes for CATRGEGGLTTNEKLFF.

The chain carries TRBV27 and TRBJ1-4, with D unresolved. Germline lookup yields CDR1 MNHEY and CDR2 SMNVEV (reference sequence). This CDR3 region has 16 residues. Trimming took off 6 bases at V and 0 bases at J, with 14 bases between the two ends. DNA of the CDR3: TGTGCCAGCAGACGTCAGCAGGCTGCAACTAATGAAAAACTGTTTTTT. It yields the protein CASRRQQAATNEKLFF.

The rearrangement joins TRBV19 to TRBJ1-5; D unresolved. The CDR3 has 16 amino acids. Germline V gene sequence: CDR1 LNHDA, CDR2 SQIVND (reference sequence). Trimming removed 2 bases from V and 0 bases from J, with 11 bases in between. The CDR3 protein is CASSITWQLSNQPQHF. The CDR3 DNA is TGTGCCAGTAGTATAACCTGGCAGCTTAGCAATCAGCCCCAGCATTTT.

V and J are TRBV2 and TRBJ1-2; D possibly corresponds to TRBD1 (6 bases). CDR1 and CDR2 from the germline V gene are SNHLY and FYNNEI. The ends were cut back, 6 bases at V and 7 bases at J, with 15 bases in the middle. This CDR3 comprises 13 residues. CDR3 DNA: TGTGCCAGCAGGGTTAGGCCCAGGGGTGGCTACACCTTC. Its translation is CASRVRPRGGYTF.

This sequence joins TRBV6-1 and TRBJ1-2; D gene uncertain. The CDR3 length is 12 residues. V was pared by 6 bases and J by 5 bases, with 10 bases between. Germline V gene data show CDR1 as MNHNS and CDR2 as SASEGT. As DNA, the CDR3 is TGTGCCAGCAGCGTTGACGGATATGGCTACACCTTC. It is translated as CASSVDGYGYTF.

The genes are TRBV19 and TRBJ2-1; no reliable D call. Trimming cost V 10 bases and J 0 bases, with 19 bases left between them. The CDR3 length is 16 residues. Germline loops: CDR1 LNHDA, CDR2 SQIVND (reference sequence). CDR3 nucleotide sequence: TGTGCCACTAAATCTACCAGTAGCAGCTCCTACAATGAGCAGTTCTTC. Translation: CATKSTSSSSYNEQFF.

The chain carries TRBV28 and TRBJ2-7; 8 bases are shared with TRBD1. The J segment lost 0 bases and the V segment lost 8 bases, leaving 9 bases of the junction unmatched. Per the germline V gene, CDR1 is MDHEN and CDR2 is SYDVKM. The CDR3 spans 15 residues. The CDR3 DNA sequence: TGTGCCAGCCCGCCGCGGGGACAGGACTCCTACGAGCAGTACTTC. Its translation: CASPPRGQDSYEQYF.